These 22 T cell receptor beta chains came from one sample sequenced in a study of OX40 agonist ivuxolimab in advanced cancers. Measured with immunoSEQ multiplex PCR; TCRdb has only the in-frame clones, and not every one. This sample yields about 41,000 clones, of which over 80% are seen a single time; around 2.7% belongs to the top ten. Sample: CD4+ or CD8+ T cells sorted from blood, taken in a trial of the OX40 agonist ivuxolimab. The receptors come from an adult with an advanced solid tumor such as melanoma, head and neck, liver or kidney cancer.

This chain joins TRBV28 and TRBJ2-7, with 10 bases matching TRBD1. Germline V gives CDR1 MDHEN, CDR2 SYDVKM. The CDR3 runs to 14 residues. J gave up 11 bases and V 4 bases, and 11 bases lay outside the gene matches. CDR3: CASSSSGTGVSEYF. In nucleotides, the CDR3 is TGTGCCAGCAGTTCATCCGGGACAGGGGTATCCGAGTACTTC.

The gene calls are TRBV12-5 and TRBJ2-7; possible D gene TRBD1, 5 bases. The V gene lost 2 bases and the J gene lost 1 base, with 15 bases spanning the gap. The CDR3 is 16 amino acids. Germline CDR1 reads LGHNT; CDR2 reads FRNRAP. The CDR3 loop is CASGLSFTKGSYEQYF. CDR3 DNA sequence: TGTGCTAGTGGTTTGTCCTTTACGAAGGGGTCCTACGAGCAGTACTTC.

The CDR3 nucleotides are TGTGCCAGCTCACCAGGGGCAGGGTCTGGCGCGGGAGTCTTATACAATGAGCAGTTCTTC. Its protein product is CASSPGAGSGAGVLYNEQFF. The chain joins TRBV18 to TRBJ2-1, with 7 bases fitting TRBD2. The CDR3 extends over 20 amino acids. Germline CDR1 reads KGHSH; CDR2 reads LQKENI. The V segment lost 2 bases and the J segment 4 bases; nucleotides outside the gene matches: 20.

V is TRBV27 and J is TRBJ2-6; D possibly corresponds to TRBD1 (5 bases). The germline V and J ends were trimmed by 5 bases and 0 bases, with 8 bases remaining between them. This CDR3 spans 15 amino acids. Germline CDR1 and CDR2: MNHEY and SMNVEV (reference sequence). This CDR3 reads CASSDDSSGANVLTF. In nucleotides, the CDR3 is TGTGCCAGCAGTGATGACAGCTCTGGGGCCAACGTCCTGACTTTC.

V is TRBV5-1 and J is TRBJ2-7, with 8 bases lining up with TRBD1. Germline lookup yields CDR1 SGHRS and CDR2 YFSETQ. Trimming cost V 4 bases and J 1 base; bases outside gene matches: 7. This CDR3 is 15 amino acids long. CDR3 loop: CASSLDRVGSYEQYF. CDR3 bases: TGCGCCAGCAGCCTGGACAGGGTGGGTTCCTACGAGCAGTACTTC.

CDR3 sequence (DNA): TGTGCCAGCAGCTGGCACCTTGGAGGAAACACCATATATTTT. It translates to CASSWHLGGNTIYF. The genes are TRBV5-4 and TRBJ1-3, with unresolved D. The germline V gene has CDR1 SGHNT and CDR2 YYREEE (reference sequence). The CDR3 is 14 residues long. V was cut by 3 bases and J by 4 bases, with 11 bases left in between.

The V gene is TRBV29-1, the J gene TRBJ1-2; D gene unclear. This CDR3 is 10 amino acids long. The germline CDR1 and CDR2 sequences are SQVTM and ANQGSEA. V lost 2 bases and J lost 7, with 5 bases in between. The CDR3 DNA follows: TGCAGCGTTGAAAGAAGTGGCTACACCTTC. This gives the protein CSVERSGYTF.

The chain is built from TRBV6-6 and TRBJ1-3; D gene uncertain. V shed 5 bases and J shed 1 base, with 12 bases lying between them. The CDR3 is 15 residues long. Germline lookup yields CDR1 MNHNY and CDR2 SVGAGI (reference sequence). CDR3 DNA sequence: TGTGCCAGCAGTCCCCATGGGAAATCTGGAAACACCATATATTTT. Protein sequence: CASSPHGKSGNTIYF.

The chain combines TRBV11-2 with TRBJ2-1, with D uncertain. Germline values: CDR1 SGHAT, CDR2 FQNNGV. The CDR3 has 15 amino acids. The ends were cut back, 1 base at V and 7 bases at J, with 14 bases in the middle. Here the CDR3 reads CASSLGGYSKNEQFF. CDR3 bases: TGTGCCAGCAGCTTAGGTGGCTACAGTAAAAATGAGCAGTTCTTC.

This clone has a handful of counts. CDR3 region: CASSLLPGQDPRGANVLTF. The CDR3 coding sequence is TGTGCCAGCAGCCTCCTCCCGGGACAGGACCCTCGGGGGGCCAACGTCCTGACTTTC. The chain couples TRBV14 to TRBJ2-6, with 8 bases that match TRBD1. CDR3 size: 19 residues. Germline V gene lookup returns CDR1 SGHDN and CDR2 FVKESK. After removal of 4 bases from V and 4 bases from J, the junction contained 15 bases not matched to a gene. Full variable domain (missing parts from reference TRBV14 and TRBJ2-6): EAGVTQFPSHSVIEKGQTVTLRCDPISGHDNLYWYRRVMGKEIKFLLHFVKESKQDESGMPNNRFLAERTGGTYSTLKVQPAELEDSGVYFCASSLLPGQDPRGANVLTFGAGSRLTVL.

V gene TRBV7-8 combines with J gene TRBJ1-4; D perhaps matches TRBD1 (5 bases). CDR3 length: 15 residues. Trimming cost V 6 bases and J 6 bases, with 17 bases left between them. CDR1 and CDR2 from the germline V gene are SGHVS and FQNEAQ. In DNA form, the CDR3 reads TGTGCCAGCAGGCCTGGCGGGGCCGGCGATGAAAAACTGTTTTTT. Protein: CASRPGGAGDEKLFF.

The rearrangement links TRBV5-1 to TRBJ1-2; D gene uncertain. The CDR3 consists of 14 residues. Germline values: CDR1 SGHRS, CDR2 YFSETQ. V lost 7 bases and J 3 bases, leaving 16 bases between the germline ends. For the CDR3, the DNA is TGCGCCAGCCGTGCCGATTTAAGGGACTATGGCTACACCTTC. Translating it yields CASRADLRDYGYTF.

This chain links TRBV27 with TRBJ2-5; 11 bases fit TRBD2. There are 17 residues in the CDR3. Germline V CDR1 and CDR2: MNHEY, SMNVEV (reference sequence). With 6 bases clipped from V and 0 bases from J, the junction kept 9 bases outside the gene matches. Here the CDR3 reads CASRKLAGVGYQETQYF. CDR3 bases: TGTGCCAGCAGAAAACTAGCGGGAGTCGGGTACCAAGAGACCCAGTACTTC.

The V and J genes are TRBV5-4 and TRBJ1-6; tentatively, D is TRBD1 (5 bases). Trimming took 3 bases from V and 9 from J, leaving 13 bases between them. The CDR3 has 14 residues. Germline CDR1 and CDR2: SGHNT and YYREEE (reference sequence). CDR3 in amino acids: CASSSIEQASPLHF. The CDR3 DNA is TGTGCCAGCAGCTCAATCGAACAGGCTTCACCCCTCCACTTT. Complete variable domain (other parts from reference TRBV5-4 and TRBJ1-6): ETGVTQSPTHLIKTRGQQVTLRCSSQSGHNTVSWYQQALGQGPQFIFQYYREEENGRGNFPPRFSGLQFPNYSSELNVNALELDDSALYLCASSSIEQASPLHFGNGTRLTVT.

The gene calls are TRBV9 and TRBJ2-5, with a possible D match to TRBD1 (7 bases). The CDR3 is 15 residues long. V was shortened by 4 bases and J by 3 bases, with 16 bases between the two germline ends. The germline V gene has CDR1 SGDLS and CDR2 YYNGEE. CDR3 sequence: CASSPGGWGEETQYF. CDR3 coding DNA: TGTGCCAGCAGCCCAGGGGGGTGGGGGGAAGAGACCCAGTACTTC.

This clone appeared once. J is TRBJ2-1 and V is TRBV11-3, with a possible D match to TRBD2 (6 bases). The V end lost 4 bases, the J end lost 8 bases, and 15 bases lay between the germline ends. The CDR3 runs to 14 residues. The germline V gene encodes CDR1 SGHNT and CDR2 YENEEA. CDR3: CASSYRLVSHEQFF. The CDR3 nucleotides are TGTGCCAGCAGCTACCGACTAGTTTCGCATGAGCAGTTCTTC.

CDR3 loop: CASTQEHNQPQHF. CDR3 sequence (DNA): TGTGCCAGCACACAGGAGCACAATCAGCCCCAGCATTTT. The V call is TRBV6-1, the J call TRBJ1-5; a possible D gene is TRBD1 (5 bases). Trimming pared 7 bases from V and 3 bases from J, leaving 10 bases between. The CDR3 covers 13 residues. CDR1 MNHNS and CDR2 SASEGT come from the germline V gene.

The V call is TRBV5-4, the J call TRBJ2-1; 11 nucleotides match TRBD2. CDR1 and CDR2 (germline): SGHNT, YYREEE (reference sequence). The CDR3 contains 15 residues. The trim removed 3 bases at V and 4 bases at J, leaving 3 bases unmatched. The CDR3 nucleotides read TGTGCCAGCAGCTCCGGGACTAGCGGTTACAATGAGCAGTTCTTC. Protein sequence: CASSSGTSGYNEQFF.

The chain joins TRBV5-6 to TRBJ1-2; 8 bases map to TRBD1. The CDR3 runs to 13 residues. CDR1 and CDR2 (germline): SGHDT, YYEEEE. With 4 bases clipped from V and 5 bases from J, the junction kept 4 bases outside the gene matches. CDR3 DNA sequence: TGTGCCAGCAGCCCGGGACAGGATTATGGCTACACCTTC. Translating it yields CASSPGQDYGYTF.

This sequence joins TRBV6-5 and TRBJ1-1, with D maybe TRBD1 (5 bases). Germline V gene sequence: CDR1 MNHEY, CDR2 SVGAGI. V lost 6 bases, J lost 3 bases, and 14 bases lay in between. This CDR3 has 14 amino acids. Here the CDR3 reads CASSRLRADTEAFF. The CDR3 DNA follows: TGTGCCAGCAGCAGGCTCAGGGCGGACACTGAAGCTTTCTTT.

DNA of the CDR3: TGTGCCAGCAGTTATCACAGTGGCGGGAACTACGAGCAGTACTTC. This codes for CASSYHSGGNYEQYF. The gene calls are TRBV6-4 and TRBJ2-7, with D perhaps TRBD2 (6 bases). Trimming pared 5 bases from V and 3 bases from J, leaving 17 bases between. CDR3 length equals 15 residues. The V gene's germline CDR1 is MRHNA and CDR2 SNTAGT.

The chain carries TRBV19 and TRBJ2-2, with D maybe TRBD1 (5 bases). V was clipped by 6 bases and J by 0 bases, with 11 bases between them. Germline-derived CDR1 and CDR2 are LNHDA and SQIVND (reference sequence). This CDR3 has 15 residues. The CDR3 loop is CASRKGVANTGELFF. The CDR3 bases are TGTGCCAGTAGGAAAGGGGTCGCGAACACCGGGGAGCTGTTTTTT.